A selection of T cell receptor beta chains follows, all from one sample in a study of T-cell reconstitution after alpha-beta-depleted transplantation in children. One entry per CDR3 protein results from TCRdb running MiXCR on the PCR reads. The sample has 190,000 or so distinct CDR3 sequences, 6.5% to 7.5% seen once. The sequencing here drew on PBMCs from the stem cell graft donor, taken from the stem cell graft. All receptors come from a human donor who donated a stem cell graft to a child with Wiskott-Aldrich syndrome. The CDR3 runs from the conserved cysteine through the conserved F or W. D genes are given only for firm matches. The size of a clone is reported for some rows only, either as once, few or many, or as a class for expanded clones.

TRBV13	TRBJ1-1	13	many	-	TGTGCCAGCAGCCAACAGCTGAACACTGAAGCTTTCTTT	CASSQQLNTEAFF
TRBV15	TRBJ2-5	18	many	TRBD1	TGTGCCACCAGCAGAGACTTGAGAGGGGGCCCATGGTGGGAGACCCAGTACTTC	CATSRDLRGGPWWETQYF
TRBV9	TRBJ2-7	15	many	-	TGTGCCAGCAGCGTAGAGCCCGAGTCAAATACCGAGCAGTACTTC	CASSVEPESNTEQYF
TRBV7-6	TRBJ2-1	15	many	-	TGTGCCAGCAGCTTAGCCCGCAGCTCCTACAATGAGCAGTTCTTC	CASSLARSSYNEQFF
TRBV25-1	TRBJ2-7	14	-	-	TGTGCCAGCTCGGTCTATTGGAGCTCCTACGAGCAGTACTTC	CASSVYWSSYEQYF
TRBV5-1	TRBJ2-7	14	many	TRBD2	TGCGCCAGCAGCCGCCTTAGCGGGAGTGGTGAGCAGTACTTC	CASSRLSGSGEQYF
TRBV5-1	TRBJ2-1	16	many	-	TGCGCCAGCAGCTTGGCCAGAACTAGGGGGTCAAATGAGCAGTTCTTC	CASSLARTRGSNEQFF
TRBV10-2	TRBJ1-1	15	many	-	TGCGCCAGCAGTGCATCAGATAGACAGCCCACTGAAGCTTTCTTT	CASSASDRQPTEAFF
TRBV4-3	TRBJ2-5	14	-	-	TGCGCCAGCAGCCAAGATCTAGGCCAAGAGACCCAGTACTTC	CASSQDLGQETQYF
TRBV5-1	TRBJ2-5	14	few	-	TGCGCCAGCAGCGAGCCCCAGGCGGGACAGACCCAGTACTTC	CASSEPQAGQTQYF
TRBV24-1	TRBJ2-2	15	many	-	TGTGCCACCAGTGATCCCCCATCGAACACCGGGGAGCTGTTTTTT	CATSDPPSNTGELFF
TRBV3-1	TRBJ1-1	14	few	-	TGTGCCAGCAGCCAAGGAGGGAGAGGGACTGAAGCTTTCTTT	CASSQGGRGTEAFF
TRBV12-2	TRBJ1-1	14	few	-	TGTGCAAGTCGCCTTAGAGGGGGGGGCACTGAAGCTTTCTTT	CASRLRGGGTEAFF
TRBV4-1	TRBJ1-1	15	few	TRBD1	TGCGCCAGCAGCCAAGATGGGGCAGGGGGCGGTGAAGCTTTCTTT	CASSQDGAGGGEAFF
TRBV29-1	TRBJ2-1	16	many	-	TGCAGCGTTGGGGTCAGGGGTGCGGGTGAAAGCAATGAGCAGTTCTTC	CSVGVRGAGESNEQFF
TRBV27	TRBJ2-5	15	-	-	TGTGCCAGCAGTTTATGGGCTTCTCGGGGAGAGACCCAGTACTTC	CASSLWASRGETQYF
TRBV5-1	TRBJ2-3	14	many	-	TGCGCCAGCAGCTTGGAATTACACACAGATACGCAGTATTTT	CASSLELHTDTQYF
TRBV5-1	TRBJ2-6	15	many	-	TGCGCCAGCAGCTTAGGGGTAGCTGGGGCCAACGTCCTGACTTTC	CASSLGVAGANVLTF
TRBV5-1	TRBJ2-1	13	-	-	TGCGCCAGCAGCCTGGACTGGATAAATGAGCAGTTCTTC	CASSLDWINEQFF
TRBV12-3/TRBV12-4	TRBJ2-7	15	many	-	TGTGCCAGCAGTTTAATTCTCGGGACAACCTACGAGCAGTACTTC	CASSLILGTTYEQYF
TRBV20-1	TRBJ2-5	15	many	TRBD2	TGCAGTGCCCGACTTAGCGGGAGTTCAGGAGAGACCCAGTACTTC	CSARLSGSSGETQYF
TRBV5-1	TRBJ2-2	14	-	-	TGCGCCAGCAGCTTGGTTACGAACACCGGGGAGCTGTTTTTT	CASSLVTNTGELFF
TRBV4-1	TRBJ1-2	13	many	-	TGCGCCAGCAGCCATGCCAAGAGCTATGGCTACACCTTC	CASSHAKSYGYTF
TRBV2	TRBJ2-7	19	-	TRBD1	TGTGCCAGCAGCCCCTGGACAGGGGAAGGCAAGCGGCGGTACTACGAGCAGTACTTC	CASSPWTGEGKRRYYEQYF
TRBV5-1	TRBJ2-3	14	few	-	TGCGCCAGCAGCTATGAGGACCCGAGAGATACGCAGTATTTT	CASSYEDPRDTQYF
TRBV18	TRBJ1-2	13	many	-	TGTGCCAGCTCACCACAACAGGGCCCAGGCTACACCTTC	CASSPQQGPGYTF
TRBV2	TRBJ1-1	14	-	-	TGTGCCAGCAGTCGCTGGACGTCGAACACTGAAGCTTTCTTT	CASSRWTSNTEAFF
TRBV24-1	TRBJ2-1	15	few	-	TGTGCCACCAGTGATGCAGGCAGTCCCTACAATGAGCAGTTCTTC	CATSDAGSPYNEQFF
TRBV28	TRBJ2-7	16	many	TRBD1	TGTGCCAGCAGTTTAGTTTCCTCGGGACAGTTATACGAGCAGTACTTC	CASSLVSSGQLYEQYF
TRBV28	TRBJ1-1	13	many	-	TGTGCCAGCAGATACAACACCTACACTGAAGCTTTCTTT	CASRYNTYTEAFF
TRBV9	TRBJ2-3	14	-	TRBD1	TGTGCCAGTACCCAAACAGGGGGCGCAGATACGCAGTATTTT	CASTQTGGADTQYF
TRBV6-5	TRBJ1-5	14	many	-	TGTGCCAGCAGTTACTGGGACCTCAATCAGCCCCAGCATTTT	CASSYWDLNQPQHF
TRBV6-1	TRBJ2-3	15	many	TRBD2	TGTGCCAGCAGGCCGAGACTAGCGGTCACAGATACGCAGTATTTT	CASRPRLAVTDTQYF
TRBV29-1	TRBJ2-6	15	many	-	TGCAGCGTCGCGGCCAGCAGCTCTGGGGCCAACGTCCTGACTTTC	CSVAASSSGANVLTF
TRBV6-5	TRBJ1-1	16	many	-	TGTGCCAGCAGTTACTTTGTTGGGGGGCGCGATTTTGAAGCTTTCTTT	CASSYFVGGRDFEAFF
TRBV19	TRBJ2-2	16	-	-	TGTGCCAGTAGTTCGCCCCAGGGCCCCAGCACCGGGGAGCTGTTTTTT	CASSSPQGPSTGELFF
TRBV12-3/TRBV12-4	TRBJ2-5	14	many	-	TGTGCCAGCACCTATCAACGGTATCAAGAGACCCAGTACTTC	CASTYQRYQETQYF
TRBV12-3/TRBV12-4	TRBJ2-7	13	-	TRBD2	TGTGCCAGCAGTTTAGAAACGGGACTAGCGGCCTACTTC	CASSLETGLAAYF
TRBV18	TRBJ1-1	16	few	-	TGTGCCAGCTCACCCCAAGACGGGGGGATGAACACTGAAGCTTTCTTT	CASSPQDGGMNTEAFF
TRBV6-1	TRBJ1-5	13	-	-	TGTGCCAGCAGAGCCGGGCTTCTTCAGCCCCAGCATTTT	CASRAGLLQPQHF
TRBV7-9	TRBJ2-7	15	many	-	TGTGCCAGCAGCTTCATTGGCAGAGAAACCTACGAGCAGTACTTC	CASSFIGRETYEQYF
TRBV28	TRBJ2-3	16	many	TRBD2	TGTGCCAGCACCACCCTTTGGGAGGGCCGTGTAGATACGCAGTATTTT	CASTTLWEGRVDTQYF
TRBV7-9	TRBJ2-1	16	many	TRBD2	TGTGCCAGCAGCTTAGTGAGCCCTAGCGGGGTCTATGAGCAGTTCTTC	CASSLVSPSGVYEQFF
TRBV5-1	TRBJ1-6	15	many	TRBD1	TGCGCCAGCAGGAACCGGGACAGTTCAGGTTCACCCCTCCACTTT	CASRNRDSSGSPLHF
TRBV28	TRBJ2-5	16	many	-	TGTGCCAGCAGTGCCAGCTGGGGGGTGCTCCAAGAGACCCAGTACTTC	CASSASWGVLQETQYF
TRBV13	TRBJ1-3	16	many	-	TGTGCCAGCAGCTTCGGCAGACTATACTCTGGAAACACCATATATTTT	CASSFGRLYSGNTIYF
TRBV20-1	TRBJ2-6	16	many	TRBD1	TGCAGTGCCAGGGACAGGGAAAGCTCTGGGGCCAACGTCCTGACTTTC	CSARDRESSGANVLTF
TRBV12-3/TRBV12-4	TRBJ2-3	14	many	-	TGTGCCAGCAGTTTTCAGGCGGGGACAGATACGCAGTATTTT	CASSFQAGTDTQYF
TRBV6-1	TRBJ2-7	16	-	TRBD1	TGTGCCAGCAGCCTAAGCCGGGACAGGATCACCTACGAGCAGTACTTC	CASSLSRDRITYEQYF
TRBV6-5	TRBJ2-7	15	many	TRBD2	TGTGCCAGCAGTTACCAAGCGGGGCCCTCCTACGAGCAGTACTTC	CASSYQAGPSYEQYF
TRBV2	TRBJ2-2	15	many	TRBD1	TGTGCCAGCACTACGGGACAGGGGACGTCCGGGGAGCTGTTTTTT	CASTTGQGTSGELFF
TRBV3-1	TRBJ2-7	13	-	-	TGTGCCAGCAGCTATAGGAGGGCGGGGGAGCAGTACTTC	CASSYRRAGEQYF
TRBV6-2/TRBV6-3	TRBJ2-2	20	few	TRBD1	TGTGCCAGCAGTACCCCACCGGGACAGGAAATTGGCCGTAACACCGGGGAGCTGTTTTTT	CASSTPPGQEIGRNTGELFF
TRBV19	TRBJ2-3	14	-	-	TGTGCCAGTAGTGCCGGCCCGGGAACAGATACGCAGTATTTT	CASSAGPGTDTQYF